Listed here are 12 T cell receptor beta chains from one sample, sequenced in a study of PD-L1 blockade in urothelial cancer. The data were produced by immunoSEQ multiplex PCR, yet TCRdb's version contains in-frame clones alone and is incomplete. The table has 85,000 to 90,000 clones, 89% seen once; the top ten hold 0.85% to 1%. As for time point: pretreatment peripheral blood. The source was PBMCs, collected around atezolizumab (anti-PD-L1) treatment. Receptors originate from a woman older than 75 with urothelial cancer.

CDR3 amino acids: CASSLYSGGVHQPQHF. The DNA for the CDR3 is TGTGCCAGCAGTTTATATAGTGGCGGAGTCCATCAGCCCCAGCATTTT. V is TRBV28 and J is TRBJ1-5, with D uncertain. The ends were cut back, 1 base at V and 5 bases at J, with 15 bases in the middle. The CDR3 is 16 amino acids. CDR1 is MDHEN and CDR2 is SYDVKM in the germline V gene.

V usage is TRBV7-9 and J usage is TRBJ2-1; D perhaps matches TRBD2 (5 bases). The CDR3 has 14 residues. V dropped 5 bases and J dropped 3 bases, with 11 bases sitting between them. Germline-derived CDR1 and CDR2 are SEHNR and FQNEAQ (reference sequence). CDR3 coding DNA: TGTGCCAGCAGCAGATCCGGGAACTACAATGAGCAGTTCTTC. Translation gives CASSRSGNYNEQFF.

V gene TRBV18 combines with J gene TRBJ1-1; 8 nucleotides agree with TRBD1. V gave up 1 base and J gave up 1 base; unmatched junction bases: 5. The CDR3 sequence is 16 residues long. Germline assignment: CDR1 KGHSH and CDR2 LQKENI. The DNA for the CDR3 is TGTGCCAGCTCACCACGAGGGCAGGGGGCGAACACTGAAGCTTTCTTT. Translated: CASSPRGQGANTEAFF.

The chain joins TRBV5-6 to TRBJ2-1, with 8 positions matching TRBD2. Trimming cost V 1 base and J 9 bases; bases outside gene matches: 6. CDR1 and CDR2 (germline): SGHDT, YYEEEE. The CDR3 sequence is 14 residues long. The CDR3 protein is CASSLFQREIEQFF. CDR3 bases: TGTGCCAGCAGCTTGTTCCAGCGGGAGATTGAGCAGTTCTTC.

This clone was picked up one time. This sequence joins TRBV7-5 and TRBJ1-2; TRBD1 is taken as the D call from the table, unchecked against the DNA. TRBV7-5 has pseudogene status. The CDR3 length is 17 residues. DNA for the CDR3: TGTGTCAGAGCCCCAGACAGAAATCCCTACTATAACTATGGCTACACCTTC. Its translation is CVRAPDRNPYYNYGYTF.

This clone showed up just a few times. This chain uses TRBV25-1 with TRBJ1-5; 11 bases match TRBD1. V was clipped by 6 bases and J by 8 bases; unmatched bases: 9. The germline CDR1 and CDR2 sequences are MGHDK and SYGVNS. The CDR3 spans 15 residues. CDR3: CASSPGTGGSEPQHF. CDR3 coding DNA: TGTGCCAGCAGCCCCGGGACAGGGGGGAGTGAGCCCCAGCATTTT.

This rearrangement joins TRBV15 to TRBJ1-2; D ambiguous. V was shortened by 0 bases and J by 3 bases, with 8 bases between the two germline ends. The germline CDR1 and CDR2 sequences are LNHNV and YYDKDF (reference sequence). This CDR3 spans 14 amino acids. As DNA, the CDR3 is TGTGCCACCAGCAGAGATCTAGGTGACTATGGCTACACCTTC. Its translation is CATSRDLGDYGYTF.

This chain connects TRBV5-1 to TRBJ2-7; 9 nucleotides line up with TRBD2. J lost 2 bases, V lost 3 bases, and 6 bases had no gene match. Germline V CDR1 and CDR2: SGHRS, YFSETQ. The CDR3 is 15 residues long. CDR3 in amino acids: CASSSEGLAPYEQYF. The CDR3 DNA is TGCGCCAGCAGCTCCGAGGGACTAGCTCCCTACGAGCAGTACTTC.

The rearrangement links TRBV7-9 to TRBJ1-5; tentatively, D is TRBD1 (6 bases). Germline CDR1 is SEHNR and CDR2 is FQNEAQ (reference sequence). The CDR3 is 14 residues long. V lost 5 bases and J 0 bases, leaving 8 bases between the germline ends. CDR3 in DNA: TGTGCCAGCAGCCTGGACAGTAGCAATCAGCCCCAGCATTTT. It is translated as CASSLDSSNQPQHF. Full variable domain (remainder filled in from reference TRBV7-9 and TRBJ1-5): DTGVSQNPRHKITKRGQNVTFRCDPISEHNRLYWYRQTLGQGPEFLTYFQNEAQLEKSRLLSDRFSAERPKGSFSTLEIQRTEQGDSAMYLCASSLDSSNQPQHFGDGTRLSIL.

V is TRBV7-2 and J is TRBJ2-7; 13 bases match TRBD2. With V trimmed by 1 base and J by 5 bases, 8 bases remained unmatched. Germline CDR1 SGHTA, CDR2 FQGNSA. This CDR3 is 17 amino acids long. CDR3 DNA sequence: TGTGCCAGCAGCTTAGGCTGGACTAGCGGGAGTATCCACGAGCAGTACTTC. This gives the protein CASSLGWTSGSIHEQYF.

This chain's CDR3 is CASSLQLGGVLGTGELFF. CDR3 coding DNA: TGTGCCAGCAGCCTCCAGTTGGGTGGCGTCCTCGGGACCGGGGAGCTGTTTTTT. The rearrangement joins TRBV9 to TRBJ2-2; no clear D. Germline CDR1 and CDR2: SGDLS and YYNGEE. The V gene lost 4 bases and the J gene lost 5 bases, with 24 bases spanning the gap. The CDR3 runs to 18 residues.

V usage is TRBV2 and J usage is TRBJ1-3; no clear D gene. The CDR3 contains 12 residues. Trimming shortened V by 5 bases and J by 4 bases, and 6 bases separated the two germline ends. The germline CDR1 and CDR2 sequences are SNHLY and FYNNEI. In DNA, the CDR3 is TGTGCCAGCAGTACACAGGGAAACACCATATATTTT. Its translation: CASSTQGNTIYF.